The 9 T cell receptor beta chains given below trace back to one sample, sequenced in a study of blood T cell repertoires in COVID-19. Using immunoSEQ multiplex PCR, the repertoire was profiled, and TCRdb retains in-frame clones only, with some absent. The table lists 200,000 to 250,000 clones, 88% of them singletons. Sample: PBMCs or T cells enriched from blood (not recorded which). These receptors came from a woman under 40 who had been exposed to COVID-19.

There are a few counts of this clone. This chain links TRBV5-1 with TRBJ1-5; weak D call: TRBD1 (5 bases). V dropped 5 bases and J dropped 3 bases, with 18 bases sitting between them. The V gene's germline CDR1 is SGHRS and CDR2 YFSETQ. The CDR3 is 16 amino acids. The CDR3 loop is CASRKMQGTSNQPQHF. For the CDR3, the DNA is TGCGCCAGCAGGAAAATGCAGGGCACTTCCAATCAGCCCCAGCATTTT. Based on the CDR3 plus reference TRBV5-1 and TRBJ1-5, the full variable domain is KAGVTQTPRYLIKTRGQQVTLSCSPISGHRSVSWYQQTPGQGLQFLFEYFSETQRNKGNFPGRFSGRQFSNSRSEMNVSTLELGDSALYLCASRKMQGTSNQPQHFGDGTRLSIL.

The rearrangement links TRBV5-1 to TRBJ2-3; D is possibly TRBD2 (6 bases). Per the germline V gene, CDR1 is SGHRS and CDR2 is YFSETQ. The V gene lost 1 base and the J gene lost 4 bases, with 13 bases spanning the gap. CDR3 length: 15 residues. CDR3 sequence: CASSLTGVRADTQYF. The DNA for the CDR3 is TGCGCCAGCAGCTTGACGGGAGTGAGGGCAGATACGCAGTATTTT.

V is TRBV5-4 and J is TRBJ2-1; 7 nucleotides line up with TRBD2. This CDR3 spans 15 amino acids. Unmatched junction bases numbered 6, after V lost 4 bases and J lost 2 bases. Germline CDR1 is SGHNT and CDR2 is YYREEE (reference sequence). CDR3 sequence reads: CASSSGRETYNEQFF. CDR3 sequence (DNA): TGTGCCAGCAGCAGTGGGCGGGAGACCTACAATGAGCAGTTCTTC.

The genes are TRBV4-1 and TRBJ2-2; TRBD2 aligns across 9 bases. Germline CDR1 and CDR2: MGHRA and YSYEKL. The CDR3 covers 16 residues. The J segment lost 0 bases and the V segment lost 1 base, leaving 0 bases of the junction unmatched. The chain's CDR3 is CASSQASGANTGELFF. The CDR3, as DNA: TGCGCCAGCAGCCAAGCTAGCGGGGCGAACACCGGGGAGCTGTTTTTT.

This sequence joins TRBV19 and TRBJ1-2; D perhaps matches TRBD1 (6 bases). V lost 3 bases to trimming and J lost 1 base, with 12 bases between them. Germline V gene lookup returns CDR1 LNHDA and CDR2 SQIVND (reference sequence). This CDR3 region has 15 residues. The CDR3 loop is CASSIYRAFNYGYTF. Written as DNA, the CDR3 is TGTGCCAGTAGTATTTACAGGGCTTTTAACTATGGCTACACCTTC.

The genes are TRBV15 and TRBJ2-7; 7 bases line up with TRBD2. The germline gives CDR1 LNHNV, CDR2 YYDKDF (reference sequence). Trimming cost V 4 bases and J 0 bases; bases outside gene matches: 9. The CDR3 loop spans 16 amino acids. The CDR3 protein is CATSKGRGGGSYEQYF. CDR3 DNA: TGTGCCACCAGCAAGGGGCGGGGCGGGGGCTCCTACGAGCAGTACTTC.

CDR3 residues: CATTLDRVLREQYF. The CDR3 DNA is TGTGCCACTACACTCGACAGGGTGTTGAGGGAGCAGTACTTC. V gene TRBV28 combines with J gene TRBJ2-7; the match to TRBD1 covers 7 bases. CDR1 and CDR2 from the germline V gene are MDHEN and SYDVKM. The CDR3 runs to 14 residues. The V segment lost 10 bases and the J segment 7 bases; nucleotides outside the gene matches: 16.

This clone showed up just once. The V gene is TRBV4-1, the J gene TRBJ2-3, with 10 bases aligning to TRBD2. The ends lost 4 bases at V and 2 bases at J; junction bases unmatched: 12. Germline CDR1 MGHRA, CDR2 YSYEKL. The CDR3 loop spans 18 amino acids. CDR3 region: CASSRGSGRSQTTDTQYF. DNA of the CDR3: TGCGCCAGCAGCCGGGGTAGCGGGAGGTCCCAAACCACAGATACGCAGTATTTT.

Only one count was recorded for this clone. The chain is built from TRBV5-6 and TRBJ2-3; a possible D gene is TRBD2 (6 bases). Trimming removed 4 bases at V and 1 base at J, with 22 bases between. Germline V CDR1 and CDR2: SGHDT, YYEEEE. This CDR3 is 18 amino acids long. The CDR3 region is CASSPELRLGIGTDTQYF. In DNA form, the CDR3 reads TGTGCCAGCAGCCCGGAGCTGAGACTAGGGATTGGCACAGATACGCAGTATTTT.